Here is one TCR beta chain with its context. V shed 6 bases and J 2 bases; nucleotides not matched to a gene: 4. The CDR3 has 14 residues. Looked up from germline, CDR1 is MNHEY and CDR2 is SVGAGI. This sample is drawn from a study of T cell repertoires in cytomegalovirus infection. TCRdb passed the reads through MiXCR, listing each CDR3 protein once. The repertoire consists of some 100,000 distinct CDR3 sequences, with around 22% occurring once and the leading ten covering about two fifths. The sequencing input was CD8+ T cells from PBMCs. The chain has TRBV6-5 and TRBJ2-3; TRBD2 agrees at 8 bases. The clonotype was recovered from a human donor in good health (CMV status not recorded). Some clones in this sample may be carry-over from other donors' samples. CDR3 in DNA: TGTGCCAGCAGACTAGCGGTACTCACAGATACGCAGTATTTT. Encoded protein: CASRLAVLTDTQYF.